The rows below give T cell receptor beta chains drawn from one sample of a study of Tregs in tolerant kidney transplant recipients. The protocol was immunoSEQ multiplex PCR, while the TCRdb copy is restricted to in-frame clones and leaves out a portion. In the table there are tens of thousands of clones, 84% of which are singletons. Specimen: CD4+ T cells from blood. All receptors derive from a human donor in good health. The CDR3 runs from the conserved cysteine through the conserved F or W. D genes are given only for firm matches. Part of the rows lack a size; the others show once, few, many or a class for expanded clones.

TRBV4-1,.,TRBJ1-1,.,CASSQGKGESNTEAFF,TGCGCCAGCAGCCAGGGGAAAGGGGAGTCGAACACTGAAGCTTTCTTT
TRBV7-8,.,TRBJ1-5,many,CASSRIVGDQPQHF,TGTGCCAGCAGCCGTATCGTGGGAGATCAGCCCCAGCATTTT
TRBV21-1,.,TRBJ2-3,.,CASSKLWTDTQYF,TGTGCCAGCAGCAAACTATGGACAGATACGCAGTATTTT
TRBV7-2,.,TRBJ2-7,.,CASSLRGLGKPTYEQYF,TGTGCCAGCAGCTTACGTGGCCTAGGGAAACCTACCTACGAGCAGTACTTC
TRBV5-4,.,TRBJ2-7,medium-sized,CASSVQGRAYEQYF,TGTGCCAGCAGCGTACAGGGAAGGGCCTACGAGCAGTACTTC
TRBV11-2,.,TRBJ2-5,.,CASSLSSQETQYF,TGTGCCAGCAGCTTATCTAGCCAAGAGACCCAGTACTTC
TRBV9,.,TRBJ1-5,.,CASSLRMRGYSNQPQHF,TGTGCCAGCAGCCTCCGGATGAGAGGGTATAGCAATCAGCCCCAGCATTTT
TRBV4-3,.,TRBJ2-1,.,CASSQEDGNYNEQFF,TGCGCCAGCAGCCAAGAGGATGGGAATTACAATGAGCAGTTCTTC
TRBV30,.,TRBJ2-7,.,CACHNGFHEQCF,TGTGCCTGTCATAACGGGTTCCACGAGCAGTGCTTC
TRBV4-1,.,TRBJ2-1,.,CASSHNEGNEQFF,TGCGCCAGCAGTCACAATGAGGGAAATGAGCAGTTCTTC
TRBV18,TRBD1,TRBJ2-7,.,CASSPYRGEGEQYF,TGTGCCAGCTCACCCTACAGGGGTGAGGGCGAGCAGTACTTC
TRBV6-5,.,TRBJ2-3,.,CASTSTDTQYF,TGTGCCAGTACTAGCACAGATACGCAGTATTTT
TRBV5-1,TRBD1,TRBJ2-5,once,CASSPWTGGKKTQYF,TGCGCCAGCAGCCCGTGGACAGGGGGGAAAAAGACCCAGTACTTC
TRBV19,.,TRBJ2-1,.,CASSANYEQFF,TGTGCCAGTAGTGCAAACTATGAGCAGTTCTTC
TRBV5-6,.,TRBJ2-5,.,CASSLEAEETQYF,TGTGCCAGCAGCTTGGAAGCGGAAGAGACCCAGTACTTC
TRBV5-6,.,TRBJ1-2,.,CASARRGVGGYTF,TGTGCCAGCGCCAGAAGGGGGGTCGGAGGCTACACCTTC
TRBV7-2,.,TRBJ2-7,.,CASSVSLKPHYEQYF,TGTGCCAGCAGCGTTAGCCTAAAGCCCCACTACGAGCAGTACTTC
TRBV6-1,.,TRBJ1-5,.,CASSEAGGEYQPQHF,TGTGCCAGCAGTGAAGCGGGGGGAGAATATCAGCCCCAGCATTTT
TRBV5-6,.,TRBJ2-3,.,CASSGRDTSSNTQYF,TGTGCCAGCAGCGGGAGGGACACCTCCTCCAATACGCAGTATTTT
TRBV10-3,TRBD2,TRBJ2-7,.,CASAGTSGSGEQYF,TGTGCCAGCGCCGGGACTAGCGGGAGTGGTGAGCAGTACTTC
TRBV7-3,.,TRBJ2-1,.,CASSLDSNEQFF,TGTGCCAGCAGCTTAGACAGCAATGAGCAGTTCTTC
TRBV9,.,TRBJ2-2,.,CASRYGRNTGELFF,TGTGCCAGCAGATACGGGCGGAACACCGGGGAGCTGTTTTTT
TRBV10-3,.,TRBJ2-1,.,CAMTGLIGNEQFF,TGTGCCATGACAGGTCTGATCGGAAATGAGCAGTTCTTC
TRBV14,TRBD1,TRBJ2-4,.,CASSHPQRTGGKNIQYF,TGTGCCAGCAGCCACCCCCAAAGGACAGGGGGAAAAAACATTCAGTACTTC
TRBV5-1,TRBD2,TRBJ2-5,once,CASSLRLAGGQGETQYF,TGCGCCAGCAGCTTGCGGCTAGCGGGGGGTCAGGGGGAGACCCAGTACTTC
TRBV9,.,TRBJ2-7,.,CASSVGTAAYEQYF,TGTGCCAGCAGCGTAGGGACAGCGGCTTACGAGCAGTACTTC
TRBV7-6,TRBD1,TRBJ1-2,.,CASSSTGAGGYTF,TGTGCCAGCAGCTCTACAGGGGCGGGGGGCTACACCTTC
TRBV11-2,TRBD1,TRBJ2-5,.,CASSTGQGVGQETQYF,TGTGCCAGCAGCACCGGACAGGGGGTAGGCCAAGAGACCCAGTACTTC
TRBV27,TRBD1,TRBJ1-2,.,CASSSYRGPLGGYTF,TGTGCCAGCAGTTCCTATAGGGGGCCCCTGGGGGGCTACACCTTC
TRBV7-8,.,TRBJ1-1,.,CASSLLQGNMNTEAFF,TGTGCCAGCAGCTTACTACAGGGAAACATGAACACTGAAGCTTTCTTT
TRBV2,.,TRBJ1-2,few,CASSERAPGETF,TGTGCCAGCAGTGAGAGGGCCCCAGGGGAGACCTTC
TRBV5-1,TRBD1,TRBJ2-3,.,CARVHRDRGEIDTQYF,TGCGCCAGAGTTCACCGGGACAGGGGGGAAATAGATACGCAGTATTTT
TRBV11-3,TRBD2,TRBJ2-1,.,CASSSHPGLGDNEQFF,TGTGCCAGCAGCTCCCACCCGGGACTAGGGGACAATGAGCAGTTCTTC
TRBV7-6,TRBD1,TRBJ1-2,.,CASSLEDRGYGYTF,TGTGCCAGCAGCTTAGAAGACAGGGGCTATGGCTACACCTTC
TRBV7-9,TRBD1,TRBJ1-6,once,CASSGTGENNSPLHF,TGTGCCAGCAGCGGGACAGGGGAGAATAATTCACCCCTCCACTTT
TRBV28,.,TRBJ1-1,.,CASRRFPTVETEAFF,TGTGCCAGCAGACGGTTTCCGACAGTGGAGACTGAAGCTTTCTTT
TRBV5-1,TRBD1,TRBJ1-2,.,CASSQQGQASYTF,TGCGCCAGCAGCCAACAAGGACAGGCAAGCTACACCTTC
TRBV5-1,.,TRBJ1-1,.,CASRPSDRFDTEAFF,TGCGCCAGCAGACCTAGCGACAGGTTCGACACTGAAGCTTTCTTT
TRBV6-6,.,TRBJ1-6,.,CASSYSQGGVSPLHF,TGTGCCAGCAGTTACTCGCAGGGTGGAGTTTCACCCCTCCACTTT
TRBV6-5,TRBD1,TRBJ2-7,.,CASSETGVGEQYF,TGTGCCAGCAGTGAAACAGGGGTCGGGGAGCAGTACTTC
TRBV15,.,TRBJ1-2,.,CATSRDLQDNYTF,TGTGCCACCAGCAGAGATCTCCAGGACAACTACACCTTC
TRBV7-9,.,TRBJ2-7,.,CASSAPSGDVAPYEQYF,TGTGCCAGCAGCGCACCGTCCGGGGACGTGGCCCCCTACGAGCAGTACTTC
TRBV4-3,.,TRBJ2-1,few,CASSLREITDNEQFF,TGCGCCAGCAGCCTCCGAGAGATAACCGACAATGAGCAGTTCTTC
TRBV19,TRBD1,TRBJ1-6,.,CASRTVGTGNSPLHF,TGTGCCAGTAGGACCGTGGGGACAGGGAATTCGCCCCTCCACTTT
TRBV7-9,.,TRBJ2-5,.,CASSPAAVKGQETQYF,TGTGCCAGCAGCCCTGCGGCCGTAAAGGGACAAGAGACCCAGTACTTC
TRBV7-2,.,TRBJ2-2,.,CASSLRGATTGELFF,TGTGCCAGCAGCTTACGGGGGGCGACCACCGGGGAGCTGTTTTTT
TRBV25-1,.,TRBJ1-1,once,CASSASGTKAFF,TGTGCCAGCAGTGCCTCCGGGACTAAAGCTTTCTTT
TRBV7-9,.,TRBJ1-2,once,CATPWGADGYTF,TGTGCCACCCCTTGGGGGGCGGATGGCTACACCTTC
TRBV5-4,TRBD1,TRBJ1-6,.,CASSLVDRDSPLHF,TGTGCCAGCAGCTTGGTGGACAGGGATTCACCCCTCCACTTT
TRBV7-2,.,TRBJ2-5,.,CASSSGRMAATQYF,TGTGCCAGCAGCTCCGGACGGATGGCTGCGACCCAGTACTTC
TRBV30,.,TRBJ1-6,.,CAWRRDDSPLHF,TGTGCCTGGAGACGGGACGATTCACCCCTCCACTTT
TRBV2,.,TRBJ1-6,.,CASIRGQDNSPLHF,TGTGCCAGCATTCGGGGACAAGATAATTCACCCCTCCACTTT
TRBV9,TRBD1,TRBJ1-6,.,CASGQTGGASPLHF,TGTGCCAGCGGTCAGACAGGGGGCGCCTCACCCCTCCACTTT
TRBV19,TRBD1,TRBJ2-7,few,CASSMHPGTGYGSSYEQYF,TGTGCCAGTAGTATGCATCCCGGGACAGGGTATGGAAGCTCCTACGAGCAGTACTTC
TRBV6-1,.,TRBJ2-7,.,CAIPDSSYEQYF,TGTGCCATCCCGGACAGCTCCTACGAGCAGTACTTC